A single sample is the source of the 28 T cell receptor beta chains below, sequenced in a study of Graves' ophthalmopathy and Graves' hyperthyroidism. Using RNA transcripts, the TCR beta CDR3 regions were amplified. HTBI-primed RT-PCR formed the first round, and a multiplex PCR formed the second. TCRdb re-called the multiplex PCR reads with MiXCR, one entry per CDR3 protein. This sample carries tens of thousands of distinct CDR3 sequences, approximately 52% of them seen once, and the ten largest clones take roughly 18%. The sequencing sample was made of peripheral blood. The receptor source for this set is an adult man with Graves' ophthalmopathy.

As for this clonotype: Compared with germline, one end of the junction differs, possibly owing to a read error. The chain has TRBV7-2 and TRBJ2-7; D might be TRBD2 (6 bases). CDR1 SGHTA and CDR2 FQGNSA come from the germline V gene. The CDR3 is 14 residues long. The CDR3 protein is CASSFGQGGGEQYF. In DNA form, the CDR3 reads TGCGCCAGCAGCTTTGGGCAGGGAGGTGGCGAGCAGTACTTC.

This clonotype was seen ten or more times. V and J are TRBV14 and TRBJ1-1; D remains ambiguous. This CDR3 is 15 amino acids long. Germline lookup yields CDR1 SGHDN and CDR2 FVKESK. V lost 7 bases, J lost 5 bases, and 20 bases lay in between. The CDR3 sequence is CASKGPRSSKTEAFF. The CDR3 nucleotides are TGTGCCAGCAAGGGCCCCCGGTCGTCGAAGACTGAAGCTTTCTTT.

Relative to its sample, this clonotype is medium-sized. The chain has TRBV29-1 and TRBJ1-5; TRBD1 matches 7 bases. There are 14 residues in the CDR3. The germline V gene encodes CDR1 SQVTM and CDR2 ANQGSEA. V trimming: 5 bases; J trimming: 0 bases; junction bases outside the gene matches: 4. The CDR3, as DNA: TGCAGCGTTAGGGGACAGAGTAGCAATCAGCCCCAGCATTTT. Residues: CSVRGQSSNQPQHF.

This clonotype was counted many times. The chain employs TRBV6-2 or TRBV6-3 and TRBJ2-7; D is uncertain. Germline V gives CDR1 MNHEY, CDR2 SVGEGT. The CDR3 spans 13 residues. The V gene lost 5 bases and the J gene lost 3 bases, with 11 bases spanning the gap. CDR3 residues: CASSNGESYEQYV. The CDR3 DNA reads TGTGCCAGCAGTAACGGAGAGAGCTACGAGCAGTACGTC.

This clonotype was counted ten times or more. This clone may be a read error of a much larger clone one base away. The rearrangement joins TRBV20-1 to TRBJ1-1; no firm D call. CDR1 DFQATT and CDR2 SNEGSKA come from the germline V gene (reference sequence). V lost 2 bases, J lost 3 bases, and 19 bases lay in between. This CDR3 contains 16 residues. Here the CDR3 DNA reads TGCAGTGCTAGACAGCCGAGTTCAATTGGGGACACTGAAGCTTTCTTT. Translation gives CSARQPSSIGDTEAFF.

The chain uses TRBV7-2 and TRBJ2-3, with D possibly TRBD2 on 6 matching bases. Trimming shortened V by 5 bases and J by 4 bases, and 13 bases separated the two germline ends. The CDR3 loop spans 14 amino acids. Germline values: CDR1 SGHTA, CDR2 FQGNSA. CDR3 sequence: CASSGGAGADTQYF. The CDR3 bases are TGTGCCAGCAGCGGAGGGGCCGGGGCAGATACGCAGTATTTT.

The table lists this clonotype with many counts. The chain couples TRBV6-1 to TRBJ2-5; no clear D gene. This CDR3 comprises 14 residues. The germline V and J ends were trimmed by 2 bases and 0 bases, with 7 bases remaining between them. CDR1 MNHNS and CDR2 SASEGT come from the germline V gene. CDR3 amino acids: CASSEPRYQETQYF. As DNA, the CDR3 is TGTGCCAGCAGTGAACCCAGGTACCAAGAGACCCAGTACTTC.

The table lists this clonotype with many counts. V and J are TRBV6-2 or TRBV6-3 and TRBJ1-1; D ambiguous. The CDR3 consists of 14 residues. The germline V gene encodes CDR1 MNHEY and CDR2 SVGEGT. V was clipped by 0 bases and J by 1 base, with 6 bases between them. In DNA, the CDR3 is TGTGCCAGCAGTTACTCATTTGGGAACACTGAAGCTTTCTTT. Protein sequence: CASSYSFGNTEAFF.

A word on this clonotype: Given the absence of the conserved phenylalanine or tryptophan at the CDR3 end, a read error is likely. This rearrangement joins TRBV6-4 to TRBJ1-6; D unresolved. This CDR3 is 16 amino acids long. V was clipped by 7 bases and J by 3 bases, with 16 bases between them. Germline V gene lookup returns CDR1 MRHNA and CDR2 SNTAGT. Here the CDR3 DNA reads TGTGCCAGCATTCAACGCCGAGTTCTCTATAATTCACCCCTCCACCTT. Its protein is CASIQRRVLYNSPLHL.

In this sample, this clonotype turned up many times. The CDR3 DNA is TGCGCCAGCAGCCCCGGGCAGCCTACCCCAGATACGCAGTATTTT. It codes for CASSPGQPTPDTQYF. The rearrangement links TRBV4-3 to TRBJ2-3; D not resolved. CDR1 LGHNA and CDR2 YSLEER come from the germline V gene. The CDR3 has 15 amino acids. V was trimmed by 4 bases and J by 4 bases, leaving 15 bases between them.

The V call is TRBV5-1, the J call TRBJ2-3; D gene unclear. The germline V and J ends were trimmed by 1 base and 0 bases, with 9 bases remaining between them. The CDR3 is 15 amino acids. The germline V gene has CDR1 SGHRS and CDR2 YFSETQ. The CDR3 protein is CASSLMGISTDTQYF. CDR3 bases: TGCGCCAGCAGCTTGATGGGGATTAGCACAGATACGCAGTATTTT.

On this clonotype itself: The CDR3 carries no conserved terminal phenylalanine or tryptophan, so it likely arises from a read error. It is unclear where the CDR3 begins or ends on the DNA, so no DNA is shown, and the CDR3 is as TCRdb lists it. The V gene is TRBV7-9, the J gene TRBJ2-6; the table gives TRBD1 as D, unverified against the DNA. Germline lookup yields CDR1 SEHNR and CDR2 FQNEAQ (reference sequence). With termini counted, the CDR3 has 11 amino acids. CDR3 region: CASSLATGAHT.

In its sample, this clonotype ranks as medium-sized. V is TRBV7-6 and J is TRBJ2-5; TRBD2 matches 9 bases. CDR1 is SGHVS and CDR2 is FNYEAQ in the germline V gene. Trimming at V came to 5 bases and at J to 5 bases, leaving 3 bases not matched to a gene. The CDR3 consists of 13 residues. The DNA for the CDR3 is TGTGCCAGCAGCGCTAGCGGGATTGAGACCCAGTACTTC. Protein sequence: CASSASGIETQYF.

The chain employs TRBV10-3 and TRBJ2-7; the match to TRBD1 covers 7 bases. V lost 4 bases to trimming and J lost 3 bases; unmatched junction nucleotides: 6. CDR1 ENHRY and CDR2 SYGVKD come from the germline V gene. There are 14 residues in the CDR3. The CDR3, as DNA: TGTGCCATCAGTGGGACAGGCAAGGGCTACGAGCAGTACTTC. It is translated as CAISGTGKGYEQYF.

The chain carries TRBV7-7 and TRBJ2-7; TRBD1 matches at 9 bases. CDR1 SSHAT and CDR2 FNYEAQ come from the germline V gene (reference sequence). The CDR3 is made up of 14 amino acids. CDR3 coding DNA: TGTGCTAGCAGCCCTACAGGGGGCCCGGGGGAGCAGTACGTC. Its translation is CASSPTGGPGEQYV.

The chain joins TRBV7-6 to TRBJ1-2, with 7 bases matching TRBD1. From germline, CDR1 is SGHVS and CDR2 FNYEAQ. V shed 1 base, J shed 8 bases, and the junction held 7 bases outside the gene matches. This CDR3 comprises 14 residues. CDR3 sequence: CASSLVPDRDGYTF. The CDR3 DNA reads TGTGCCAGCAGCTTAGTTCCCGACAGGGACGGCTACACCTTC. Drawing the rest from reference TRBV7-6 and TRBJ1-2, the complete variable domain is GAGVSQSPRYKVTKRGQDVALRCDPISGHVSLYWYRQALGQGPEFLTYFNYEAQQDKSGLPNDRFSAERPEGSISTLTIQRTEQRDSAMYRCASSLVPDRDGYTFGSGTRLTVV.

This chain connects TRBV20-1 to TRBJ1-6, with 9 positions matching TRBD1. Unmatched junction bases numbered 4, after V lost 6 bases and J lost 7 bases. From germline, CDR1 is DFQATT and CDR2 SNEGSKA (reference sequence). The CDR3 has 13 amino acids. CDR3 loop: CSATGQGNSPLHF. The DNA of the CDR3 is TGCAGTGCCACGGGACAGGGAAATTCACCCCTCCACTTT.

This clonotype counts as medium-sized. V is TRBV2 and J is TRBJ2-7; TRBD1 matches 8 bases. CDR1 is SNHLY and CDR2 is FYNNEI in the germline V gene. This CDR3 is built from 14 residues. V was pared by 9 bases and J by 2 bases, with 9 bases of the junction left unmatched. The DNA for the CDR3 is TGTGCCAGTTGGACAGGGAATCCCCCCTACGAGCAGTACGTC. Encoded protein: CASWTGNPPYEQYV.

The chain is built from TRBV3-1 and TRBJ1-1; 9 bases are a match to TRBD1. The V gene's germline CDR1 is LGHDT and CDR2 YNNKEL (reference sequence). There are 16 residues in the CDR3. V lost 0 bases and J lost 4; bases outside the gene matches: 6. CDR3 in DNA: TGTGCCAGCAGCCAAGACGGGACAGGGTCTTTCACTGAAGCTTTCTTT. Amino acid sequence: CASSQDGTGSFTEAFF.

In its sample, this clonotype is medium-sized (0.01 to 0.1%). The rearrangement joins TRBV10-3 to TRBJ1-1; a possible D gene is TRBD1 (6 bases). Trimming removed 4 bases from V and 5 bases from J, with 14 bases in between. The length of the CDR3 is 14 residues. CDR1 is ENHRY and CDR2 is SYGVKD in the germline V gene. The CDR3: CAISASNRETEAFF. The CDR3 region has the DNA TGTGCCATCAGTGCCTCCAACAGGGAGACTGAAGCTTTCTTT.

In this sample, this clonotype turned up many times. The CDR3 DNA is TGCGCCAGCAGCTTGGCCTATACTAGCGGGTACTCCTACAATGAGCAGTTCTTC. This gives the protein CASSLAYTSGYSYNEQFF. The chain has TRBV5-1 and TRBJ2-1; 9 positions agree with TRBD2. The length of the CDR3 is 18 residues. Germline CDR1 SGHRS, CDR2 YFSETQ. V trimming: 0 bases; J trimming: 0 bases; junction bases outside the gene matches: 7.

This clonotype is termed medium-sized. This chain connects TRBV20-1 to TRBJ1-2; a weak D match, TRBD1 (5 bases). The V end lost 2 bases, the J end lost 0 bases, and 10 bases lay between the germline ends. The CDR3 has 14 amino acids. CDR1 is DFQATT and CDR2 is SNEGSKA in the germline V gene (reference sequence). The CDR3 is CSARPGGANYGYTF. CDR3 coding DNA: TGCAGTGCTAGACCCGGGGGAGCTAACTATGGCTACACCTTC.

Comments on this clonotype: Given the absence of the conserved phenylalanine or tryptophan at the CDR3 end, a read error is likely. The CDR3 is CASSLSPGTYKEQFC. Written as DNA, the CDR3 is TGTGCCAGCAGCCTGTCCCCAGGCACATACAAGGAGCAGTTCTGC. The V and J genes are TRBV5-6 and TRBJ2-1, with unresolved D. CDR3 length equals 15 residues. Germline V gene lookup returns CDR1 SGHDT and CDR2 YYEEEE.

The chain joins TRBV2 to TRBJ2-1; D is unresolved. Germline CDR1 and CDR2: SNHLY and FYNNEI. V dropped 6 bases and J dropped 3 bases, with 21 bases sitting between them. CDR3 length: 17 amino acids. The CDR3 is CASRIRAATTVYNEQFF. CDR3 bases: TGTGCCAGCAGGATCCGGGCTGCTACGACCGTCTACAATGAGCAGTTCTTC.

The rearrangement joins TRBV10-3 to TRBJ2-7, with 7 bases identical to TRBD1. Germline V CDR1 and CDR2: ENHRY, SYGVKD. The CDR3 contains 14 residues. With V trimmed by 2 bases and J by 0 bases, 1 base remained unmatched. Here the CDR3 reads CAISEGQVSYEQYF. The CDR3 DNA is TGTGCCATCAGTGAGGGACAGGTCTCCTACGAGCAGTACTTC.

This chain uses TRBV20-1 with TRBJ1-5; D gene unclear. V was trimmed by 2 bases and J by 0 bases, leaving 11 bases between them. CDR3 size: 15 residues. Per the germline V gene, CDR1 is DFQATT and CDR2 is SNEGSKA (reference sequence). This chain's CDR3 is CSARSWGSSNQPQHF. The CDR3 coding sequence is TGCAGTGCTAGATCGTGGGGAAGTAGCAATCAGCCCCAGCATTTT.

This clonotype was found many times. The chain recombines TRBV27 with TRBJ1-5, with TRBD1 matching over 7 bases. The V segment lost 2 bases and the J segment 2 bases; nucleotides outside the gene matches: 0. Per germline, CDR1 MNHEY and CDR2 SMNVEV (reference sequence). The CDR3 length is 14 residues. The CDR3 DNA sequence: TGTGCCAGCAGTTTAACAGGGGGCAATCAGCCCCAGCATTTT. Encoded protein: CASSLTGGNQPQHF.

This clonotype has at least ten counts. The DNA of the CDR3 is TGTGCCTGGAGCCGGGAGGGCCTGAAGACCCAGTACTTC. Amino acid sequence: CAWSREGLKTQYF. The V gene is TRBV30, the J gene TRBJ2-5, with TRBD2 matching 8 bases. After removal of 3 bases from V and 6 bases from J, the junction contained 6 bases not matched to a gene. CDR1 and CDR2 (germline): GTSNPN, SVGIG (reference sequence). This CDR3 region has 13 residues.